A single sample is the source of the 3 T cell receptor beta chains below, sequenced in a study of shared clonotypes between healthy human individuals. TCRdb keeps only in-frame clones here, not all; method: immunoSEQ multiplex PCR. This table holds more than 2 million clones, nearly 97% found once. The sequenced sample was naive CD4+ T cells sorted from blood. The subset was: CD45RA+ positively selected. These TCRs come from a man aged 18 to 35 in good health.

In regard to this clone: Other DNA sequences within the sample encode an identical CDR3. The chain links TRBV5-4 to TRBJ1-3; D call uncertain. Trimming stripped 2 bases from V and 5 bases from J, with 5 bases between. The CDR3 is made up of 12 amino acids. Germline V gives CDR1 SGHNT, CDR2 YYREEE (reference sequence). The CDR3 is CASSLDRNTIYF. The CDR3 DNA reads TGTGCCAGCAGCTTAGACCGAAACACCATATATTTT.

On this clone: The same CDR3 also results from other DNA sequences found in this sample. The CDR3 loop is CSASGPYEQYF. The CDR3 bases are TGCAGTGCTAGCGGACCCTACGAGCAGTACTTC. The V call is TRBV20-1, the J call TRBJ2-7; D gene uncertain. Germline CDR1 reads DFQATT; CDR2 reads SNEGSKA (reference sequence). Trimming pared 3 bases from V and 2 bases from J, leaving 5 bases between. The CDR3 sequence is 11 residues long.

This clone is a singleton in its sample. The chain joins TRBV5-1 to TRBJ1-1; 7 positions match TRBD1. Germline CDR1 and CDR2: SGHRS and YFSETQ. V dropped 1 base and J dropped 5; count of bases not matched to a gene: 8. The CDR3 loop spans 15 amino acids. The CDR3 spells CASSLQQGQGTEAFF. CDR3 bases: TGCGCCAGCAGCTTGCAACAGGGGCAAGGGACTGAAGCTTTCTTT. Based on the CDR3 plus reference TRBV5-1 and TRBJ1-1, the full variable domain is KAGVTQTPRYLIKTRGQQVTLSCSPISGHRSVSWYQQTPGQGLQFLFEYFSETQRNKGNFPGRFSGRQFSNSRSEMNVSTLELGDSALYLCASSLQQGQGTEAFFGQGTRLTVV.